Presented here are 30 T cell receptor beta chains from one specimen sequenced in a study of shared clonotypes between healthy human individuals. Some clones are missing from TCRdb's copy, which holds only in-frame ones; the method was immunoSEQ multiplex PCR. The sample contains 600,000 to 800,000 clones, 72% of which appear only once. Sequenced material: memory CD4+ T cells sorted from blood. The subset was: CD45RA-negative fraction. These receptors all stem from a woman aged 30 to 39 in good health.

The chain uses TRBV7-8 and TRBJ2-6; no clear D gene. Per the germline V gene, CDR1 is SGHVS and CDR2 is FQNEAQ. The CDR3 sequence is 14 residues long. Trimming took off 5 bases at V and 1 base at J, with 6 bases between the two ends. CDR3 loop: CASSVESGANVLTF. CDR3 nucleotide sequence: TGTGCCAGCAGCGTCGAATCTGGGGCCAACGTCCTGACTTTC.

Only one count was recorded for this clone. CDR3 sequence reads: CASSPRPWTVWNTEAFF. The CDR3 bases are TGTGCCAGCAGTCCCCGACCCTGGACAGTATGGAACACTGAAGCTTTCTTT. V gene TRBV2 combines with J gene TRBJ1-1; TRBD1 might be the D (6 bases). Germline V gene data show CDR1 as SNHLY and CDR2 as FYNNEI. The CDR3 has 17 residues. With 5 bases removed from V and 1 base from J, the gap between germline ends came to 20 bases. Variable domain in full (rest from reference TRBV2 and TRBJ1-1): EPEVTQTPSHQVTQMGQEVILRCVPISNHLYFYWYRQILGQKVEFLVSFYNNEISEKSEIFDDQFSVERPDGSNFTLKIRSTKLEDSAMYFCASSPRPWTVWNTEAFFGQGTRLTVV.

The chain combines TRBV10-3 with TRBJ2-3; 7 bases are shared with TRBD2. Germline CDR1 and CDR2: ENHRY and SYGVKD. The V gene end was trimmed by 10 bases and the J gene end by 2 bases; junction bases not matched to a gene: 15. This CDR3 has 16 residues. CDR3 amino acids: CATGRISQGATDTQYF. The DNA of the CDR3 is TGTGCCACCGGGAGGATCTCTCAGGGTGCCACAGATACGCAGTATTTT.

This chain uses TRBV2 with TRBJ2-3, with D unresolved. The CDR3 sequence is 13 residues long. The ends were cut back, 7 bases at V and 5 bases at J, with 13 bases in the middle. Germline loops: CDR1 SNHLY, CDR2 FYNNEI. DNA for the CDR3: TGTGCCAGCACGAAGGAGTATATAGATACGCAGTATTTT. Translating it yields CASTKEYIDTQYF.

Notes on this clone: At the DNA level, this CDR3 is encoded by other sequences in the same sample as well. The CDR3 DNA sequence: TGCGCCAGCAGCCAAGCGACAGGGTATAATGAAAAACTGTTTTTT. It is translated as CASSQATGYNEKLFF. V is TRBV4-1 and J is TRBJ1-4, with 7 bases matching TRBD1. The junction had 3 bases not matched to a gene; V was cut back by 1 base and J by 4 bases. Germline V gene lookup returns CDR1 MGHRA and CDR2 YSYEKL. There are 15 residues in the CDR3.

The CDR3 region is CASSSMHSFQETQYF. The CDR3 region has the DNA TGTGCCAGTAGCTCAATGCACAGCTTCCAAGAGACCCAGTACTTC. The V gene is TRBV19, the J gene TRBJ2-5; unclear D gene. Trimming stripped 6 bases from V and 1 base from J, with 15 bases between. This CDR3 contains 15 residues. Germline assignment: CDR1 LNHDA and CDR2 SQIVND (reference sequence). The full variable domain, completed using reference TRBV19 and TRBJ2-5, is DGGITQSPKYLFRKEGQNVTLSCEQNLNHDAMYWYRQDPGQGLRLIYYSQIVNDFQKGDIAEGYSVSREKKESFPLTVTSAQKNPTAFYLCASSSMHSFQETQYFGPGTRLLVL.

This clone was recorded only once. V gene TRBV2 combines with J gene TRBJ1-1, with a tentative D call TRBD1 (6 bases). Germline values: CDR1 SNHLY, CDR2 FYNNEI. CDR3 length: 14 residues. The V end was cut by 1 base, the J end by 3 bases, with 9 bases between. The CDR3 bases are TGTGCCAGCAGTGAAGAAGGGGGGCACACTGAAGCTTTCTTT. Encoded protein: CASSEEGGHTEAFF.

The V call is TRBV7-3, the J call TRBJ2-2, with D perhaps matching TRBD1 (5 bases). The CDR3 spans 16 residues. V dropped 1 base and J dropped 6 bases, with 15 bases sitting between them. Germline V lookup: CDR1 SGHTA, CDR2 FQGTGA. The CDR3 DNA sequence: TGTGCCAGCAGCTTAAGTGGGGCGACATACGCCGGGGAGCTGTTTTTT. Translation: CASSLSGATYAGELFF.

This clone was seen more than once but under ten times. Other DNA variants within this sample encode the same CDR3. This sequence joins TRBV5-1 and TRBJ2-3; TRBD2 matches 7 bases. The CDR3 has 16 residues. With 0 bases clipped from V and 1 base from J, the junction kept 5 bases outside the gene matches. Germline V gives CDR1 SGHRS, CDR2 YFSETQ. This chain's CDR3 is CASSLGAGDGTDTQYF. DNA for the CDR3: TGCGCCAGCAGCTTGGGGGCGGGAGATGGCACAGATACGCAGTATTTT.

The chain carries TRBV7-9 and TRBJ2-1; a weak D match, TRBD2 (5 bases). The length of the CDR3 is 15 residues. Germline loops: CDR1 SEHNR, CDR2 FQNEAQ (reference sequence). The V and J ends lost 3 bases and 1 base respectively, with 10 bases between them. The CDR3 coding sequence is TGTGCCAGCAGCTTTGCGGGTTTGTCCTACAATGAGCAGTTCTTC. It is translated as CASSFAGLSYNEQFF. Based on the CDR3 plus reference TRBV7-9 and TRBJ2-1, the full variable domain is DTGVSQNPRHKITKRGQNVTFRCDPISEHNRLYWYRQTLGQGPEFLTYFQNEAQLEKSRLLSDRFSAERPKGSFSTLEIQRTEQGDSAMYLCASSFAGLSYNEQFFGPGTRLTVL.

The chain is built from TRBV19 and TRBJ2-1; 13 nucleotides agree with TRBD2. This CDR3 comprises 15 residues. CDR1 and CDR2 from the germline V gene are LNHDA and SQIVND (reference sequence). The trim removed 7 bases at V and 12 bases at J, leaving 12 bases unmatched. CDR3 sequence reads: CASTAAGTSGAGQFF. The CDR3 nucleotides read TGTGCCAGTACCGCAGCCGGGACTAGCGGGGCAGGGCAGTTCTTC.

The chain links TRBV28 to TRBJ2-1, with 10 positions matching TRBD2. V was pared by 5 bases and J by 9 bases, with 10 bases of the junction left unmatched. There are 15 residues in the CDR3. Germline assignment: CDR1 MDHEN and CDR2 SYDVKM. For the CDR3, the DNA is TGTGCCAGCAGTAGGGGGACTAGCGTTATAGGTGAGCAGTTCTTC. Translated, it gives CASSRGTSVIGEQFF.

As to this clone: An end of the junction does not agree with germline; a read error may underlie this. The chain couples TRBV7-3 to TRBJ2-3, with TRBD2 matching over 7 bases. CDR1 SGHTA and CDR2 FQGTGA come from the germline V gene. The CDR3 covers 14 residues. The CDR3 loop reads CASSPLANTDTQYF. In DNA form, the CDR3 reads TGCGCCAGCAGCCCACTAGCGAACACAGATACGCAGTATTTT.

On this clone itself: Other DNA variants within this sample encode the same CDR3. The gene calls are TRBV5-1 and TRBJ2-7, with 11 positions matching TRBD1. Germline CDR1 reads SGHRS; CDR2 reads YFSETQ. V trimming: 3 bases; J trimming: 6 bases; junction bases outside the gene matches: 5. CDR3 length: 14 amino acids. The CDR3 sequence is CASSSGTGGLEQYF. As DNA, the CDR3 is TGCGCCAGCAGCTCAGGGACAGGGGGGCTCGAGCAGTACTTC.

The rearrangement uses TRBV18 and TRBJ1-2; the D gene is possibly TRBD1 (6 bases). The germline gives CDR1 KGHSH, CDR2 LQKENI. V lost 2 bases and J 3 bases, leaving 13 bases between the germline ends. The CDR3 extends over 15 amino acids. The CDR3 here is CASSPSGVEDYGYTF. The CDR3 DNA reads TGTGCCAGCTCACCATCAGGGGTTGAGGACTATGGCTACACCTTC.

This chain connects TRBV6-5 to TRBJ1-3, with a weak D call TRBD1 (5 bases). With 4 bases removed from V and 1 base from J, the gap between germline ends came to 11 bases. CDR1 and CDR2 (germline): MNHEY, SVGAGI. CDR3 length: 15 amino acids. CDR3 sequence reads: CASSSVGVSGNTIYF. As DNA, the CDR3 is TGTGCCAGCAGTTCGGTAGGGGTTTCTGGAAACACCATATATTTT.

The chain couples TRBV11-3 to TRBJ2-5; D is ambiguous. Trimming stripped 6 bases from V and 4 bases from J, with 12 bases between. Per germline, CDR1 SGHNT and CDR2 YENEEA. The CDR3 covers 13 residues. CDR3 nucleotide sequence: TGTGCCAGCAGTCCCGCGGTAGGAGAGACCCAGTACTTC. Translation gives CASSPAVGETQYF.

This chain connects TRBV7-9 to TRBJ2-1; 11 bases are shared with TRBD2. The CDR3 is made up of 17 amino acids. With 4 bases clipped from V and 8 bases from J, the junction kept 13 bases outside the gene matches. CDR1 SEHNR and CDR2 FQNEAQ come from the germline V gene (reference sequence). The CDR3 coding sequence is TGTGCCAGCAGCTCAACCCCCACTAGCGGGAGAGGCGATGAGCAGTTCTTC. It translates to CASSSTPTSGRGDEQFF.

The V and J genes are TRBV28 and TRBJ1-2, with TRBD1 matching over 7 bases. Per germline, CDR1 MDHEN and CDR2 SYDVKM. Trimming cost V 5 bases and J 4 bases; bases outside gene matches: 7. This CDR3 contains 14 residues. The CDR3 DNA follows: TGTGCCAGCAGTCCGGACAGGACCACCTATGGCTACACCTTC. It encodes CASSPDRTTYGYTF.

The genes are TRBV7-2 and TRBJ2-2; TRBD2 matches 9 bases. The CDR3 totals 16 residues. CDR1 SGHTA and CDR2 FQGNSA come from the germline V gene. The V and J ends lost 6 bases and 4 bases, in that order; junction bases with no gene match: 9. The CDR3 spells CASRGVSGRATGELFF. The CDR3 region has the DNA TGTGCCAGCAGAGGAGTTAGCGGGAGAGCCACCGGGGAGCTGTTTTTT.

The rearrangement joins TRBV11-2 to TRBJ1-3; D ambiguous. Trimming removed 1 base at V and 1 base at J, with 5 bases between. The CDR3 is 14 amino acids. Germline CDR1 and CDR2: SGHAT and FQNNGV. The CDR3 reads CASSLVSSGNTIYF. The CDR3 nucleotides are TGTGCCAGCAGCTTAGTGTCATCTGGAAACACCATATATTTT.

This chain uses TRBV27 with TRBJ2-3, with a possible D match to TRBD1 (6 bases). The CDR3 consists of 13 residues. V lost 5 bases and J 8 bases, leaving 14 bases between the germline ends. Germline V gene data show CDR1 as MNHEY and CDR2 as SMNVEV (reference sequence). The DNA of the CDR3 is TGTGCCAGCAGTCTGACAGGTGGGGTTACGCAGTATTTT. Translating it yields CASSLTGGVTQYF.

On this clone itself: Within the sample, other DNA sequences also encode this same CDR3. The chain combines TRBV30 with TRBJ1-1; D unresolved. V was cut by 2 bases and J by 0 bases, with 7 bases left in between. Germline V gives CDR1 GTSNPN, CDR2 SVGIG (reference sequence). This CDR3 has 13 residues. The DNA of the CDR3 is TGTGCCTGGAGTCGGACGGTGAACACTGAAGCTTTCTTT. This sequence encodes CAWSRTVNTEAFF.

This sequence joins TRBV6-6 and TRBJ1-2; maybe TRBD1 (6 bases). The CDR3 is made up of 15 amino acids. The ends were cut back, 5 bases at V and 6 bases at J, with 19 bases in the middle. Germline V CDR1 and CDR2: MNHNY, SVGAGI (reference sequence). CDR3 coding DNA: TGTGCCAGCAGTCCTCTTCAACAGGGTAGGGATGGCTACACCTTC. Translation gives CASSPLQQGRDGYTF.

CDR3 protein: CASSPGTAGISTDTQYF. The CDR3 DNA reads TGTGCCAGCAGCCCCGGGACAGCTGGAATCAGCACAGATACGCAGTATTTT. The chain couples TRBV7-9 to TRBJ2-3; 7 bases are shared with TRBD1. After removal of 5 bases from V and 0 bases from J, the junction contained 11 bases not matched to a gene. The germline V gene has CDR1 SEHNR and CDR2 FQNEAQ (reference sequence). The CDR3 totals 17 residues.

The chain carries TRBV5-1 and TRBJ1-1, with no clear D. CDR1 SGHRS and CDR2 YFSETQ come from the germline V gene. The CDR3 spans 16 residues. Trimming shortened V by 0 bases and J by 0 bases, and 12 bases separated the two germline ends. In DNA, the CDR3 is TGCGCCAGCAGCTTGGGCGCAAACGGCCTGAACACTGAAGCTTTCTTT. Translating gives CASSLGANGLNTEAFF.

The sample holds a few counts of this clone. The chain links TRBV4-1 to TRBJ2-5, with 13 bases lining up with TRBD2. Germline V gene sequence: CDR1 MGHRA, CDR2 YSYEKL. V lost 0 bases to trimming and J lost 5 bases; unmatched junction nucleotides: 9. The CDR3 covers 18 residues. CDR3 DNA: TGCGCCAGCAGCCAAGACCGCACTAGCGGGAGGGGCGTGGAGACCCAGTACTTC. Protein sequence: CASSQDRTSGRGVETQYF.

The chain carries TRBV4-1 and TRBJ2-7; D assignment may be TRBD1 or TRBD2 (5 bases each). The germline V and J ends were trimmed by 3 bases and 0 bases, with 9 bases remaining between them. The CDR3 extends over 14 amino acids. Germline V lookup: CDR1 MGHRA, CDR2 YSYEKL. The CDR3, as DNA: TGCGCCAGCAGCCATCCGGGGCCCTCCTACGAGCAGTACTTC. It specifies CASSHPGPSYEQYF.

The gene calls are TRBV18 and TRBJ2-1; D might be TRBD1 (6 bases). V lost 4 bases and J 6 bases, leaving 22 bases between the germline ends. Germline V gene data show CDR1 as KGHSH and CDR2 as LQKENI. There are 17 residues in the CDR3. The CDR3 sequence is CASSLTPKDSRSNEQFF. The CDR3 DNA reads TGTGCCAGCTCACTCACACCCAAGGACAGTCGGTCCAATGAGCAGTTCTTC.

The rearrangement links TRBV18 to TRBJ1-1; D possibly corresponds to TRBD1 (6 bases). The V gene lost 2 bases and the J gene lost 0 bases, with 13 bases spanning the gap. Germline CDR1 reads KGHSH; CDR2 reads LQKENI. This CDR3 region has 16 residues. The CDR3, as DNA: TGTGCCAGCTCACCAATGGCAGGGGCCTTGAACACTGAAGCTTTCTTT. Translated, it gives CASSPMAGALNTEAFF.